These 23 T cell receptor beta chains were all obtained from the same sample, sequenced in a study of blood T cell repertoires in COVID-19. Assay: immunoSEQ multiplex PCR; the TCRdb copy retains only in-frame clones and omits some. The table has 210,000 or so clones, over 80% seen once. Sequencing was performed on peripheral blood. The receptors here all came from a man under 40 with COVID-19, enrolled during active disease.

This clone was seen only once. The chain recombines TRBV6-1 with TRBJ2-7; D possibly corresponds to TRBD1 (6 bases). The V and J ends lost 0 bases and 3 bases respectively, with 12 bases between them. This CDR3 is 15 amino acids long. Per the germline V gene, CDR1 is MNHNS and CDR2 is SASEGT. For the CDR3, the DNA is TGTGCCAGCAGTGAAGCCCGGGACACCTTCTACGAGCAGTACTTC. Its protein product is CASSEARDTFYEQYF.

This sequence joins TRBV4-3 and TRBJ2-2; 8 bases are a match to TRBD2. Trimming cost V 0 bases and J 5 bases; bases outside gene matches: 5. Looked up from germline, CDR1 is LGHNA and CDR2 is YSLEER. CDR3 length: 16 amino acids. The CDR3 loop is CASSQDRGLVTGELFF. The CDR3 coding sequence is TGCGCCAGCAGCCAAGACAGGGGACTAGTTACCGGGGAGCTGTTTTTT.

With respect to this clone: The junction does not match germline at one end; this may be a read error. This CDR3 is CAWSSPGTSGRRDF. In DNA, the CDR3 is TGTGCCTGGAGTTCTCCCGGGACTAGCGGGAGGAGAGACTTC. The gene calls are TRBV30 and TRBJ2-4, with 15 bases identical to TRBD2. CDR3 length equals 14 residues. Per the germline V gene, CDR1 is GTSNPN and CDR2 is SVGIG (reference sequence).

The chain recombines TRBV18 with TRBJ2-7; possibly TRBD1 for D (5 bases). This CDR3 spans 13 amino acids. Germline V lookup: CDR1 KGHSH, CDR2 LQKENI. The V end lost 5 bases, the J end lost 3 bases, and 11 bases lay between the germline ends. CDR3 residues: CASSGAGRYEQYF. DNA of the CDR3: TGTGCCAGCTCAGGGGCAGGGCGCTACGAGCAGTACTTC.

The gene calls are TRBV19 and TRBJ1-5, with 12 bases fitting TRBD1. Germline V lookup: CDR1 LNHDA, CDR2 SQIVND (reference sequence). V dropped 4 bases and J dropped 9; count of bases not matched to a gene: 7. The CDR3 runs 15 residues. The CDR3 DNA is TGTGCCAGTAGTACCTCCGGGACAGGGGGCCGGCCCCAGCATTTT. Its translation: CASSTSGTGGRPQHF. Using reference TRBV19 and TRBJ1-5 for the parts outside the CDR3, the full variable domain is DGGITQSPKYLFRKEGQNVTLSCEQNLNHDAMYWYRQDPGQGLRLIYYSQIVNDFQKGDIAEGYSVSREKKESFPLTVTSAQKNPTAFYLCASSTSGTGGRPQHFGDGTRLSIL.

The chain carries TRBV7-2 and TRBJ2-7; 7 bases are a match to TRBD1. J gave up 0 bases and V 4 bases, and 6 bases lay outside the gene matches. Per the germline V gene, CDR1 is SGHTA and CDR2 is FQGNSA. The CDR3 runs to 15 residues. The CDR3 DNA follows: TGTGCCAGCAGCTCGACAGGGCCTAGCTCCTACGAGCAGTACTTC. Amino acid sequence: CASSSTGPSSYEQYF.

V usage is TRBV3-1 (or the pseudogene TRBV3-2) and J usage is TRBJ2-2; 7 positions agree with TRBD2. CDR1 and CDR2 (germline): LGHDT, YNNKEL (reference sequence). J gave up 4 bases and V 2 bases, and 7 bases lay outside the gene matches. This CDR3 spans 16 amino acids. The CDR3 bases are TGTGCCAGCAGCCAAAGGGCTAGCGGAGGCACCGGGGAGCTGTTTTTT. As protein: CASSQRASGGTGELFF.

The chain recombines TRBV6-6 with TRBJ1-6; tentative D call: TRBD1 (6 bases). The CDR3 runs 14 residues. The germline gives CDR1 MNHNY, CDR2 SVGAGI (reference sequence). Trimming took 5 bases from V and 10 from J, leaving 15 bases between them. CDR3 sequence reads: CASSPPGAGSPLHF. The CDR3 nucleotides read TGTGCCAGCAGTCCCCCAGGGGCAGGGTCACCCCTCCACTTT.

This clone was recorded once. The rearrangement uses TRBV5-1 and TRBJ2-2; 14 nucleotides line up with TRBD2. The CDR3 covers 16 residues. Germline lookup yields CDR1 SGHRS and CDR2 YFSETQ. J lost 7 bases, V lost 4 bases, and 6 bases had no gene match. The CDR3 is CASSLGTSGSIGELFF. CDR3 nucleotides: TGCGCCAGCAGCCTGGGGACTAGCGGGAGTATCGGGGAGCTGTTTTTT.

This chain links TRBV7-8 with TRBJ2-6; the match to TRBD1 covers 10 bases. The CDR3 length is 21 residues. V lost 1 base and J lost 3; bases outside the gene matches: 15. Looked up from germline, CDR1 is SGHVS and CDR2 is FQNEAQ. The CDR3 loop reads CASSLVVPGGQGLFGANVLTF. The DNA for the CDR3 is TGTGCCAGCAGCTTAGTCGTTCCAGGGGGACAGGGGCTGTTTGGGGCCAACGTCCTGACTTTC. Full variable domain (remainder filled in from reference TRBV7-8 and TRBJ2-6): GAGVSQSPRYKVAKRGQDVALRCDPISGHVSLFWYQQALGQGPEFLTYFQNEAQLDKSGLPSDRFFAERPEGSVSTLKIQRTQQEDSAVYLCASSLVVPGGQGLFGANVLTFGAGSRLTVL.

The CDR3 sequence: CSVVDTHVYEQYF. The CDR3 nucleotides read TGCAGCGTTGTGGACACACACGTCTACGAGCAGTACTTC. The chain employs TRBV29-1 and TRBJ2-7; maybe TRBD1 (5 bases). This CDR3 is 13 amino acids long. The V end was cut by 4 bases, the J end by 3 bases, with 13 bases between. CDR1 SQVTM and CDR2 ANQGSEA come from the germline V gene.

J is TRBJ2-1 and V is TRBV7-2, with 10 nucleotides matching TRBD2. This CDR3 is 15 amino acids long. V lost 7 bases to trimming and J lost 2 bases; unmatched junction nucleotides: 5. From germline, CDR1 is SGHTA and CDR2 FQGNSA. DNA for the CDR3: TGTGCCAGCAAGAGAGGACTAGCGGCCTACAATGAGCAGTTCTTC. Amino acids: CASKRGLAAYNEQFF.

V usage is TRBV2 and J usage is TRBJ2-7; 9 bases align to TRBD2. Germline V CDR1 and CDR2: SNHLY, FYNNEI. V was clipped by 6 bases and J by 1 base; unmatched bases: 4. This CDR3 has 14 amino acids. CDR3 coding DNA: TGTGCCAGCAGGATGGGACTAGCTTCCTACGAGCAGTACTTC. This codes for CASRMGLASYEQYF.

The J gene is TRBJ2-2, the V gene TRBV19; D remains unclear. Trimming took 9 bases from V and 8 from J, leaving 16 bases between them. The CDR3 consists of 13 residues. Germline lookup yields CDR1 LNHDA and CDR2 SQIVND (reference sequence). Here the CDR3 reads CASAEYKRGELFF. The CDR3 coding sequence is TGTGCCAGCGCGGAATACAAACGAGGGGAGCTGTTTTTT.

J is TRBJ1-1 and V is TRBV18; D is possibly TRBD1 (5 bases). This CDR3 has 17 amino acids. Germline V lookup: CDR1 KGHSH, CDR2 LQKENI. Trimming stripped 1 base from V and 7 bases from J, with 22 bases between. The CDR3 DNA is TGTGCCAGCTCACCACTAGACTTACAGGTGTTTTATGGTGAAGCTTTCTTT. It is translated as CASSPLDLQVFYGEAFF.

The chain carries TRBV20-1 and TRBJ2-3; D possibly corresponds to TRBD1 (7 bases). There are 17 residues in the CDR3. V lost 3 bases and J 1 base, leaving 20 bases between the germline ends. From germline, CDR1 is DFQATT and CDR2 SNEGSKA (reference sequence). This CDR3 reads CSASRGDSPLGTDTQYF. CDR3 in DNA: TGCAGTGCTAGTAGGGGGGACAGCCCCCTTGGCACAGATACGCAGTATTTT.

The chain combines TRBV29-1 with TRBJ1-2; 9 bases fit TRBD1. V was pared by 6 bases and J by 4 bases, with 12 bases of the junction left unmatched. The germline gives CDR1 SQVTM, CDR2 ANQGSEA. The CDR3 is 15 residues long. CDR3 bases: TGCAGCGTCTCCCCCGGGACAGGGAAAAGCTATGGCTACACCTTC. It specifies CSVSPGTGKSYGYTF.

Notes on this clone: Additional DNA sequences in this sample encode the identical CDR3. The gene calls are TRBV4-2 and TRBJ1-1; 9 positions agree with TRBD1. There are 14 residues in the CDR3. The V segment lost 1 base and the J segment 5 bases; nucleotides outside the gene matches: 2. CDR1 LGHNA and CDR2 YNFKEQ come from the germline V gene. DNA for the CDR3: TGTGCCAGCAGCCAAGGGGACAGGGTTACTGAAGCTTTCTTT. Encoded protein: CASSQGDRVTEAFF.

V is TRBV5-8 and J is TRBJ1-2, with D possibly TRBD1 on 5 matching bases. The CDR3 is made up of 15 amino acids. Trimming shortened V by 0 bases and J by 4 bases, and 13 bases separated the two germline ends. Germline CDR1 reads SGHTS; CDR2 reads YDEGEE. CDR3 sequence reads: CASSLAQGWSYGYTF. CDR3 nucleotides: TGTGCCAGCAGCTTGGCCCAGGGTTGGAGCTATGGCTACACCTTC.

The rearrangement links TRBV28 to TRBJ1-1; TRBD1 might be the D (6 bases). The CDR3 totals 13 residues. The V gene lost 4 bases and the J gene lost 5 bases, with 11 bases spanning the gap. From germline, CDR1 is MDHEN and CDR2 SYDVKM. The CDR3 protein is CASSYNRATEAFF. CDR3 nucleotide sequence: TGTGCCAGCAGTTACAACAGGGCTACTGAAGCTTTCTTT. The whole variable domain, remainder taken from reference TRBV28 and TRBJ1-1, is DVKVTQSSRYLVKRTGEKVFLECVQDMDHENMFWYRQDPGLGLRLIYFSYDVKMKEKGDIPEGYSVSREKKERFSLILESASTNQTSMYLCASSYNRATEAFFGQGTRLTVV.

The chain couples TRBV7-2 to TRBJ1-2, with D possibly TRBD1 on 6 matching bases. This CDR3 region has 14 residues. CDR1 and CDR2 (germline): SGHTA, FQGNSA. V was cut by 6 bases and J by 2 bases, with 13 bases left in between. CDR3 bases: TGTGCCAGCAGTCAGAAAACAGGGAACTATGGCTACACCTTC. This codes for CASSQKTGNYGYTF.

The chain joins TRBV19 to TRBJ2-7; 8 bases line up with TRBD1. Per germline, CDR1 LNHDA and CDR2 SQIVND (reference sequence). The CDR3 spans 16 residues. With V trimmed by 6 bases and J by 2 bases, 12 bases remained unmatched. The CDR3 sequence: CASSLKGGQAPYEQYF. The CDR3 DNA follows: TGTGCCAGTAGCCTCAAGGGGGGACAGGCCCCCTACGAGCAGTACTTC.

This chain connects TRBV21-1 to TRBJ2-7; the table's D call of TRBD2 was not tested on the DNA. TRBV21-1 is listed as a pseudogene. CDR3 length: 14 amino acids. The CDR3 protein is CASSKGRINYEQYF. CDR3 bases: TGTGCCAGCAGCAAAGGGCGGATAAACTACGAGCAGTACTTC.